This T cell receptor (beta chain) was identified during a study of CD8 T cells in Susac syndrome. RNA amounts of about 0.5 to 1 ug underwent reverse transcription with random hexamers. TCR beta CDR3 was amplified by immunoSEQ covering 54 Vbeta and 13 Jbeta. TCRdb re-called the immunoSEQ multiplex PCR reads with MiXCR, one entry per CDR3 protein. The repertoire consists of about 180,000 distinct CDR3 sequences, with 90% to 95% occurring once and the leading ten covering 0.1% to 0.12%. V was shortened by 2 bases and J by 5 bases, with 12 bases between the two germline ends. This CDR3 contains 14 residues. The germline V gene has CDR1 MNHNY and CDR2 SVGAGI (reference sequence).

Sequencing input: CD4+ T cells from PBMCs. The gene calls are TRBV6-6 and TRBJ2-5, with D possibly being TRBD1 (6 bases). The clonotype originates from a human donor with Susac syndrome. In DNA, the CDR3 is TGTGCCAGCAGTTACCCCCGAAGGGGGGAGACCCAGTACTTC. Its translation is CASSYPRRGETQYF.